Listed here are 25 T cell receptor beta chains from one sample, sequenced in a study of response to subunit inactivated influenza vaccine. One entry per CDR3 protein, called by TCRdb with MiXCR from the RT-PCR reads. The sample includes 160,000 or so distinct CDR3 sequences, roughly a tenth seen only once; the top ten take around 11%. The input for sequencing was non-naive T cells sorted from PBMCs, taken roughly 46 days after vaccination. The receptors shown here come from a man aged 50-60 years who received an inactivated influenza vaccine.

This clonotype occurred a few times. CDR3 sequence: CASSLTQRDEQFF. The CDR3 DNA sequence: TGTGCCAGCAGCTTAACCCAGCGGGATGAGCAGTTCTTC. The rearrangement joins TRBV7-3 to TRBJ2-1; D might be TRBD2 (6 bases). V lost 0 bases and J lost 8, with 8 bases in between. The V gene's germline CDR1 is SGHTA and CDR2 FQGTGA. This CDR3 comprises 13 residues.

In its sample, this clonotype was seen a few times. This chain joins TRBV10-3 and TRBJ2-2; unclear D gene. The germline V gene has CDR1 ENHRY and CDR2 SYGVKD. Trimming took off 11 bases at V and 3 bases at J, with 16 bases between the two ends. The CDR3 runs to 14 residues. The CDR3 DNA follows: TGTGCCGCCAGGCCCGGCCTCTACACCGGGGAGCTGTTTTTT. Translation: CAARPGLYTGELFF.

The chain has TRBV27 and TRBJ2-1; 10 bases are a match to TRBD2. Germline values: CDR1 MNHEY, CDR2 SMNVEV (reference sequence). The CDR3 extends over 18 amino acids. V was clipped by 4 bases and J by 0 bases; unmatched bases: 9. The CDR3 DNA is TGTGCCAGCAGTTATTCTAGCGGGGGCCGGAGCTCCTACAATGAGCAGTTCTTC. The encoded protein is CASSYSSGGRSSYNEQFF.

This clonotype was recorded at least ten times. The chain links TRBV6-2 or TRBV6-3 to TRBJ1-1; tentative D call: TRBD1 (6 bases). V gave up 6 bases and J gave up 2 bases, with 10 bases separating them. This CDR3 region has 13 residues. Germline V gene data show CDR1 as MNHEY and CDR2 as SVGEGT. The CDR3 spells CASRKDSNTEAFF. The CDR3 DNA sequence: TGTGCCAGCAGGAAGGACAGCAACACTGAAGCTTTCTTT.

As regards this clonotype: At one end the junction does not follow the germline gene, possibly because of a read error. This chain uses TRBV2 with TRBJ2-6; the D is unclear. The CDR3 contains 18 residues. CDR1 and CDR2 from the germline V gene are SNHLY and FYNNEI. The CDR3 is CARSLRTASLAGANVLTF. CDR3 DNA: TGTGCCCGCAGTCTCCGGACGGCCTCCTTAGCTGGGGCCAACGTCCTGACTTTC.

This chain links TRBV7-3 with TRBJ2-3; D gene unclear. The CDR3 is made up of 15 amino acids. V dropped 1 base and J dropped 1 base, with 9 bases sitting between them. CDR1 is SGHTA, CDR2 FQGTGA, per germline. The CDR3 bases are TGTGCCAGCAGCTTAAGGCTAACGGGCACAGATACGCAGTATTTT. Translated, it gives CASSLRLTGTDTQYF.

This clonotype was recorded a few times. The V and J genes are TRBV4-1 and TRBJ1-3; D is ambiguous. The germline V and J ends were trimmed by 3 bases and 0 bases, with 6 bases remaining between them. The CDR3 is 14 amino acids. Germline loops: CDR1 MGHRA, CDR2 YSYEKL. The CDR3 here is CASSHPNSGNTIYF. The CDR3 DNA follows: TGCGCCAGCAGCCATCCAAACTCTGGAAACACCATATATTTT.

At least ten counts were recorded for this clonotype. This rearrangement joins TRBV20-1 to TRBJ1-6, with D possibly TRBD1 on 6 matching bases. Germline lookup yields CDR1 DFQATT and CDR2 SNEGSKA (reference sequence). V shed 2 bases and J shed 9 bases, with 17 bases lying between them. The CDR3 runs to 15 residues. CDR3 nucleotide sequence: TGCAGTGCTAGAACCCAGGGGACGGGGGGTTCACCCCTCCACTTT. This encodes CSARTQGTGGSPLHF.

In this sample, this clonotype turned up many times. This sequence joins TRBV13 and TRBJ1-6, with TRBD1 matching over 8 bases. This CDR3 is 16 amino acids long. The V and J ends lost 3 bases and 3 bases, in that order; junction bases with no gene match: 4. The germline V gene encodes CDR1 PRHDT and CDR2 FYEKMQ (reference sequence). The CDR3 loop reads CASSLRTGNYNSPLHF. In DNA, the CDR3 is TGTGCCAGCAGCTTGAGGACAGGGAACTATAATTCACCCCTCCACTTT.

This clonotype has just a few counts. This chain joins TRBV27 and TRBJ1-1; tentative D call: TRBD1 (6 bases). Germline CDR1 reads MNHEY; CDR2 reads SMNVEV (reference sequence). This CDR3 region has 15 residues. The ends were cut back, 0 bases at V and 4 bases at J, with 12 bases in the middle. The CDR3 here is CASSLSGQGITEAFF. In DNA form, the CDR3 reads TGTGCCAGCAGTTTATCGGGGCAGGGGATCACTGAAGCTTTCTTT.

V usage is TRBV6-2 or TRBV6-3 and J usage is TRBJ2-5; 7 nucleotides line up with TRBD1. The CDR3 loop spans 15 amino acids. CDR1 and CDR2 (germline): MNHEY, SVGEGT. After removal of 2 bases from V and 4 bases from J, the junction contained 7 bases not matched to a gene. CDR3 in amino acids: CASSYRDYRGETQYF. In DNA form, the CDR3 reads TGTGCCAGCAGTTACCGTGATTACAGGGGAGAGACCCAGTACTTC.

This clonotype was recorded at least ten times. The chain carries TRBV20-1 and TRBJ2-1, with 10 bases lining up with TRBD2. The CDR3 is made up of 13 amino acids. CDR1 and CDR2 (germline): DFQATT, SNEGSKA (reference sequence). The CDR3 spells CSPFPSGSREQFF. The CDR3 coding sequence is TGCAGCCCTTTCCCTAGCGGGAGCAGGGAGCAGTTCTTC.

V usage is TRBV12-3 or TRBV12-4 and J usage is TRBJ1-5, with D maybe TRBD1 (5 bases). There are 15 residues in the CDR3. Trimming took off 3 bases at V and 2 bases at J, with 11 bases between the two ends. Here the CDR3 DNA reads TGTGCCAGCAGTTTCGACAGAACTGGCAATCAGCCCCAGCATTTT. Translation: CASSFDRTGNQPQHF.

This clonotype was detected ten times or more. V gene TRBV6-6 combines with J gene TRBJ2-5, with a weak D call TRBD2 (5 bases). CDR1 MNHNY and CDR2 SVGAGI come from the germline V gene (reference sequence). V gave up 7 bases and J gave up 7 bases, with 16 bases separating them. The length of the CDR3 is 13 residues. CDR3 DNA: TGTGCCAGCATAGCGTCAGGCCTCAGGACCCAGTACTTC. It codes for CASIASGLRTQYF.

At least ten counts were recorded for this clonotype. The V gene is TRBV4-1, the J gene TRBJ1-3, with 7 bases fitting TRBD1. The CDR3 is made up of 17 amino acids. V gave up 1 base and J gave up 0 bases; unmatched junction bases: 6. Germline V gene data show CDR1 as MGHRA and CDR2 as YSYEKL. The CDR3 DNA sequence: TGCGCCAGCAGCCAAGCTGTGGGACAGATCTCTGGAAACACCATATATTTT. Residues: CASSQAVGQISGNTIYF.

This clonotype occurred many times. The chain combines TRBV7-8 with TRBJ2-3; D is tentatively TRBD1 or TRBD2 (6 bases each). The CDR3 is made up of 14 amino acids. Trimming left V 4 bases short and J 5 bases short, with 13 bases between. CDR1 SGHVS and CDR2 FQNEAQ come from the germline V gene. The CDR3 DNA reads TGTGCCAGCAGCTCTTGGGGGGCCCTAGATACGCAGTATTTT. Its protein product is CASSSWGALDTQYF.

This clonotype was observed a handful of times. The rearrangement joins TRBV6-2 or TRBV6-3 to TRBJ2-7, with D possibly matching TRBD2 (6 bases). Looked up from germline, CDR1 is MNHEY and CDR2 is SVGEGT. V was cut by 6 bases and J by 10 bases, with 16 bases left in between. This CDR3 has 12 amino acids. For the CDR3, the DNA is TGTGCCAGCAGCCGCCATCCGGGACTTCAGTACTTC. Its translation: CASSRHPGLQYF.

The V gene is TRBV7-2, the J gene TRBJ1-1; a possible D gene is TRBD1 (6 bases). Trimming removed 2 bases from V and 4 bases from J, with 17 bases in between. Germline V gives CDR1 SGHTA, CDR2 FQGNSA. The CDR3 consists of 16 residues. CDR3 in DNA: TGTGCCAGCAGCTTATTCGGGGGGGGCGCAGGCACTGAAGCTTTCTTT. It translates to CASSLFGGGAGTEAFF.

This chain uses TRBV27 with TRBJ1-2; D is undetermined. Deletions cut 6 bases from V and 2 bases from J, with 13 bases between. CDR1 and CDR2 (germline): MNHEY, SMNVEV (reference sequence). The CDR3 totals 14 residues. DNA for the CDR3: TGTGCCAGCAGAGGATCGGGGTTAAACTATGGCTACACCTTC. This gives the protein CASRGSGLNYGYTF.

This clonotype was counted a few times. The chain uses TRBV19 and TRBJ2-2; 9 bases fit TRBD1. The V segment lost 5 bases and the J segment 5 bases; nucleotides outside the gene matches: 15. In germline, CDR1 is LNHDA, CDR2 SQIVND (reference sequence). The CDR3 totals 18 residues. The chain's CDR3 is CASSPNGGYRGQTGELFF. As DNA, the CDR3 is TGTGCCAGTAGTCCAAATGGGGGATACAGGGGGCAAACCGGGGAGCTGTTTTTT.

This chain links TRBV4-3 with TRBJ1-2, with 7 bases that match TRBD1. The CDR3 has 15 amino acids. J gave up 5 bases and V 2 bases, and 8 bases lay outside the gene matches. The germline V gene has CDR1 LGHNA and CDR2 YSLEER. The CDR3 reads CASSQFTGDGYGYTF. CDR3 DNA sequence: TGCGCCAGCAGCCAATTTACAGGGGACGGGTATGGCTACACCTTC.

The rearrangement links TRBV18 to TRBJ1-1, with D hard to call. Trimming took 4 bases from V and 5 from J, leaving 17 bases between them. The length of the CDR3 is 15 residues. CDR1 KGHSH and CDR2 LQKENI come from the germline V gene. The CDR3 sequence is CASSQNRLSRTEAFF. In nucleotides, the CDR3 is TGTGCCAGCTCACAAAACCGCTTGTCGCGGACTGAAGCTTTCTTT. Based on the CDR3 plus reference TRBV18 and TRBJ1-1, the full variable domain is NAGVMQNPRHLVRRRGQEARLRCSPMKGHSHVYWYRQLPEEGLKFMVYLQKENIIDESGMPKERFSAEFPKEGPSILRIQQVVRGDSAAYFCASSQNRLSRTEAFFGQGTRLTVV.

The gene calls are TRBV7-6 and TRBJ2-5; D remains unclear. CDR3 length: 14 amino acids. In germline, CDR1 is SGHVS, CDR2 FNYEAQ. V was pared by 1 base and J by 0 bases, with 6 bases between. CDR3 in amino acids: CASSLVRDQETQYF. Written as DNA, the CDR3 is TGTGCCAGCAGCTTAGTTAGGGACCAAGAGACCCAGTACTTC. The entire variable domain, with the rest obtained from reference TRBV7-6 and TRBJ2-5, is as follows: GAGVSQSPRYKVTKRGQDVALRCDPISGHVSLYWYRQALGQGPEFLTYFNYEAQQDKSGLPNDRFSAERPEGSISTLTIQRTEQRDSAMYRCASSLVRDQETQYFGPGTRLLVL.

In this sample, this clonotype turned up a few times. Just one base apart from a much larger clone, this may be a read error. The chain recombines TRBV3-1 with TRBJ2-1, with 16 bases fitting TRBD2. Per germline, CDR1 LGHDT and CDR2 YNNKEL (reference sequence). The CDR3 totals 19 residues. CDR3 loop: CACSSGTSGRARSYNEQFF. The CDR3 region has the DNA TGTGCCTGCAGTTCAGGGACTAGCGGGAGGGCCAGGTCCTACAATGAGCAGTTCTTC.

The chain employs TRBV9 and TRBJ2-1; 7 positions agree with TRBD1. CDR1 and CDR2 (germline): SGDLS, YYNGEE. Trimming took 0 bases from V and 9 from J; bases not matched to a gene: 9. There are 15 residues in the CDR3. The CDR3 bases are TGTGCCAGCAGCGTAGGTCCAGGGGGAAAGGGTGAGCAGTTCTTC. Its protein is CASSVGPGGKGEQFF.